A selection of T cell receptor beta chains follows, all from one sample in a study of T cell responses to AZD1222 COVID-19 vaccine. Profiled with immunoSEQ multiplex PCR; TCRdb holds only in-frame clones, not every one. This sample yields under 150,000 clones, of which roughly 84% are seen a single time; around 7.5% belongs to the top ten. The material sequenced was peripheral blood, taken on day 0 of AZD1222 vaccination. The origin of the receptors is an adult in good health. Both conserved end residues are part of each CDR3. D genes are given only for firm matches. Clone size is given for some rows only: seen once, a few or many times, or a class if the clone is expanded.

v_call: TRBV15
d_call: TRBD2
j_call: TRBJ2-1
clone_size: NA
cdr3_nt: TGTGCCACCAGCCGTGGACTAGCGGGGGTTAATGAGCAGTTCTTC
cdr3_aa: CATSRGLAGVNEQFF

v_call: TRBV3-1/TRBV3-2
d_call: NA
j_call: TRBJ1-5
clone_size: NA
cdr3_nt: TGTGCCAGCAGCTTTTCGGACAGCAATCAGCCCCAGCATTTT
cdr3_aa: CASSFSDSNQPQHF

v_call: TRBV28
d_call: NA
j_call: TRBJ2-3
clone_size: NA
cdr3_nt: TGTGCCAGCAGTTTTAGGGGAGATACGCAGTATTTT
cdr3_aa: CASSFRGDTQYF

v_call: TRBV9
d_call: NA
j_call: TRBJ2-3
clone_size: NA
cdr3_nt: TGTGCCAGCAGCGTAGAGGGCAAGTCCACGGATACGCAGTATTTT
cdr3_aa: CASSVEGKSTDTQYF

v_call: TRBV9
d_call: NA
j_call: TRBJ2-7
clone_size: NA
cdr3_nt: TGTGCCAGCAGCGTACGAGGGGGCGAGCAGTACTTC
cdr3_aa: CASSVRGGEQYF

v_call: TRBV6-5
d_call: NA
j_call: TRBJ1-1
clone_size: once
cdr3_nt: TGTGCCAGCAGTTGGGGCAGAACCGACGGCACTGAAGCTTTCTTT
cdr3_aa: CASSWGRTDGTEAFF

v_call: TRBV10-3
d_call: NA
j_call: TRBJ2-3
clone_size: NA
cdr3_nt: TGTGCCATCAAGGAGAGGGACCTCACAGATACGCAGTATTTT
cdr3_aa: CAIKERDLTDTQYF

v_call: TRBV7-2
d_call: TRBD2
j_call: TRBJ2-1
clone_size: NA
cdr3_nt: TGTGCCAGCAGCTTAGGCGGGAGGAAAGGGTACAATGAGCAGTTCTTC
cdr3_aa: CASSLGGRKGYNEQFF

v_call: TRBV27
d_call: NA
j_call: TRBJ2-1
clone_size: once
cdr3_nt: TGTGCCAGCACTTCCATCGGGTTTAGCTCCTACAATGAGCAGTTCTTC
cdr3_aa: CASTSIGFSSYNEQFF

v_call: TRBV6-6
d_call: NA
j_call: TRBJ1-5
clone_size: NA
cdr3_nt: TGTGCCAGTAACGGGCAGGCCGGAAATCAGCCCCAGCATTTT
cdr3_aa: CASNGQAGNQPQHF

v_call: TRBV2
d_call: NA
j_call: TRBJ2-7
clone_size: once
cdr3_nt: TGTGCCAGCAGTGTCCGGACAGTCTACGAGCAGTACTTC
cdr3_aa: CASSVRTVYEQYF

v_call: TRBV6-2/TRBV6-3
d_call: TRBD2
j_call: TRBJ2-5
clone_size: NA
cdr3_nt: TGTGCCAGCAGCCGGGGACTAGGGGAGACCCAGTACTTC
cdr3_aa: CASSRGLGETQYF

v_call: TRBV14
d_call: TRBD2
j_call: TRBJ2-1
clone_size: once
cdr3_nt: TGTGCCAGCAGTGCCGTTCCGGGACTAGCGGGAGGCCGAGGAGCTGAGCAGTTCTTC
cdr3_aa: CASSAVPGLAGGRGAEQFF

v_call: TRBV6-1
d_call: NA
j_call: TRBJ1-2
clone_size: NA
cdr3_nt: TGTGCCAGCAGTGAAAGAGTGCGGGCGGCGGGGGGCGGCTACACCTTC
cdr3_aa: CASSERVRAAGGGYTF

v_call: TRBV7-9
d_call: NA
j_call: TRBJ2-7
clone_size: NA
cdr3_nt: TGTGCCAGCAGCTTAGGGACATACGAGCAGTACTTC
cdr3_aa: CASSLGTYEQYF

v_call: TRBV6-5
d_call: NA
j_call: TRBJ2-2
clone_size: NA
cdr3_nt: TGTGCCAGCAGGCAGGGCTCTGTAGCCGGGGAGCTGTTTTTT
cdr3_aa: CASRQGSVAGELFF

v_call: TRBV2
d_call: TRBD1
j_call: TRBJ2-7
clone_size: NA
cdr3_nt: TGTGCCAGCGGTGGGACAGGGGGCACCTACGAGCAGTACTTC
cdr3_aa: CASGGTGGTYEQYF

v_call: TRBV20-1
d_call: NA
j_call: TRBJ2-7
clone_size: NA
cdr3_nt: TGCAGTGCTAGGAAAGACTACGAGCAGTACTTC
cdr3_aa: CSARKDYEQYF

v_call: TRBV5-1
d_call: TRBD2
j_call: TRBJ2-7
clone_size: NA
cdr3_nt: TGCGCCAGCAGCTTGGTGCGGGATAGCGGGAGGGCCGACGAGCAGTACTTC
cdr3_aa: CASSLVRDSGRADEQYF

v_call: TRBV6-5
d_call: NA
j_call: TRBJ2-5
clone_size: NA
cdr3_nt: TGTGCCAGCAGACATACTAGTTTCAGGGAGACCCAGTACTTC
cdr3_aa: CASRHTSFRETQYF

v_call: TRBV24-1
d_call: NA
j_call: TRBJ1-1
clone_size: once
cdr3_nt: TGTGCCACCAGTGATAGAAGGGACACTGAAGCTTTCTTT
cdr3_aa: CATSDRRDTEAFF

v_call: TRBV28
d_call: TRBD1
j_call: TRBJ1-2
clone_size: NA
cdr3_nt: TGTGCCAGCACCGATATTAAAGCTCAGGGGGCTGTCTATGGCTACACCTTC
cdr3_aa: CASTDIKAQGAVYGYTF

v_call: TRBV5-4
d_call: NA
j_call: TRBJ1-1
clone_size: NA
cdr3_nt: TGTGCCAGCAGCTTTCAGGGTAACACTGAAGCTTTCTTT
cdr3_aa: CASSFQGNTEAFF

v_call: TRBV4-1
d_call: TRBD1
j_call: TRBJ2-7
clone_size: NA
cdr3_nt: TGCGCCAGCAGCCCAGTCGGGACAGTGGACCCCTACGAGCAGTACTTC
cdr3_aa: CASSPVGTVDPYEQYF

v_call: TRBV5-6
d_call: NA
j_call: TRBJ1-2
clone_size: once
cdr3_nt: TGTGCCAGCAGCTTGATCGTCGGGACCGCCTATGGCTACACCTTC
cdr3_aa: CASSLIVGTAYGYTF

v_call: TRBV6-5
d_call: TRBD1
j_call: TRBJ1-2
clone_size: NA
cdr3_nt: TGTGCCAGCAGCGGGACAGGGGTTAGCTATGGCTACACCTTC
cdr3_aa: CASSGTGVSYGYTF

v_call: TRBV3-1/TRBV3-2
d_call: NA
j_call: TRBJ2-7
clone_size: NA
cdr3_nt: TGTGCCAGCAGCCAAGGATCTTTGGGGGGACCGACCTACGAGCAGTACTTC
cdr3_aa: CASSQGSLGGPTYEQYF